This TCR beta chain was captured by sequencing in a study of blood T cell repertoires in COVID-19. Data came from immunoSEQ multiplex PCR; TCRdb stores just in-frame clones and leaves some out. The profile shows 150,000 to 200,000 clones, roughly 80% of them singletons. The CDR3 loop spans 17 amino acids. Germline assignment: CDR1 SGHTA and CDR2 FQGNSA. The V end was cut by 1 base, the J end by 0 bases, with 13 bases between. The source of this sequence is a woman in her sixties or seventies with acute or convalescent COVID-19. The chain carries TRBV7-2 and TRBJ1-3; no definite D call. The sequencing input was peripheral blood. CDR3 sequence (DNA): TGTGCCAGCAGCTTAGTACACGCAGGCTACTCTGGAAACACCATATATTTT. Its translation is CASSLVHAGYSGNTIYF.